What follows are 19 T cell receptor beta chains derived from one specimen sequenced in a study of shared clonotypes between healthy human individuals. Clones were read by immunoSEQ multiplex PCR, and TCRdb kept only the in-frame ones, dropping some. The sample shows 2 million to 3 million clones, approximately 94% of them seen only once. The sample consisted of naive CD4+ T cells from PBMCs. Subset here: CD45RA+ positively selected. The receptors shown here come from a man younger than 30 in good health. Some clones in this sample may be carry-over from other donors' samples.

The rearrangement joins TRBV11-1 to TRBJ1-1; D is unclear. The V gene's germline CDR1 is SGHAT and CDR2 FQDESV (reference sequence). The CDR3 sequence is 13 residues long. Trimming stripped 5 bases from V and 5 bases from J, with 12 bases between. The CDR3 bases are TGTGCCAGCAGCCCGGAGGGCGCGACTGAAGCTTTCTTT. Its protein product is CASSPEGATEAFF. Combining the CDR3 with reference TRBV11-1 and TRBJ1-1 gives the whole variable domain EAEVAQSPRYKITEKSQAVAFWCDPISGHATLYWYRQILGQGPELLVQFQDESVVDDSQLPKDRFSAERLKGVDSTLKIQPAELGDSAMYLCASSPEGATEAFFGQGTRLTVV.

This clone has only a few counts. The chain combines TRBV5-1 with TRBJ2-5; 7 bases fit TRBD1. After removal of 3 bases from V and 9 bases from J, the junction contained 5 bases not matched to a gene. Germline CDR1 and CDR2: SGHRS and YFSETQ. The CDR3 totals 12 residues. CDR3 in amino acids: CASSSDRQAQYF. The CDR3, as DNA: TGCGCCAGCAGCTCGGACAGGCAGGCCCAGTACTTC. The full variable domain, rest sourced from reference TRBV5-1 and TRBJ2-5, is KAGVTQTPRYLIKTRGQQVTLSCSPISGHRSVSWYQQTPGQGLQFLFEYFSETQRNKGNFPGRFSGRQFSNSRSEMNVSTLELGDSALYLCASSSDRQAQYFGPGTRLLVL.

The rearrangement links TRBV6-1 to TRBJ1-2, with D tentatively TRBD1 (5 bases). The germline CDR1 and CDR2 sequences are MNHNS and SASEGT. The CDR3 has 13 residues. V gave up 5 bases and J gave up 7 bases, with 14 bases separating them. CDR3 in amino acids: CASSRGSQGGYTF. The CDR3 nucleotides read TGTGCCAGCAGTCGCGGGTCCCAGGGTGGCTACACCTTC.

V and J are TRBV5-3 and TRBJ2-1, with no clear D. TRBV5-3 is flagged as an ORF with uncertain function. The CDR3 length is 13 residues. The V end was cut by 4 bases, the J end by 5 bases, with 10 bases between. In nucleotides, the CDR3 is TGTGCCAGAAGCGGTACCCGGCACAATGAGCAGTTCTTC. This codes for CARSGTRHNEQFF.

The chain carries TRBV19 and TRBJ1-1; D unclear. Germline CDR1 reads LNHDA; CDR2 reads SQIVND (reference sequence). CDR3 length: 13 amino acids. The ends were cut back, 7 bases at V and 5 bases at J, with 14 bases in the middle. CDR3 DNA sequence: TGTGCCAGTACTCCCGGACCAAGGACTGAAGCTTTCTTT. It is translated as CASTPGPRTEAFF.

The chain has TRBV5-1 and TRBJ1-2, with 12 bases that match TRBD1. Germline V gene sequence: CDR1 SGHRS, CDR2 YFSETQ. CDR3 size: 16 residues. V shed 6 bases, J shed 5 bases, and the junction held 11 bases outside the gene matches. Here the CDR3 DNA reads TGCGCCAGCATCCTCGATCCGGGACAGGGGGCTTATGGCTACACCTTC. Its protein product is CASILDPGQGAYGYTF.

Turning to this clone: Other DNA sequences in this specimen translate into the identical CDR3. This chain joins TRBV5-1 and TRBJ2-1, with TRBD2 matching over 9 bases. Unmatched junction bases numbered 1, after V lost 0 bases and J lost 3 bases. The germline gives CDR1 SGHRS, CDR2 YFSETQ. The CDR3 is 15 residues long. CDR3 sequence (DNA): TGCGCCAGCAGCTTGGCGACTAGCGGCTACAATGAGCAGTTCTTC. It yields the protein CASSLATSGYNEQFF.

The chain has TRBV4-1 and TRBJ1-3; D uncertain. Germline CDR1 MGHRA, CDR2 YSYEKL. The CDR3 is 15 residues long. V was clipped by 1 base and J by 2 bases, with 9 bases between them. The CDR3 bases are TGCGCCAGCAGCCAAGTTACAGTGACTGGAAACACCATATATTTT. It encodes CASSQVTVTGNTIYF.

Remarks on this clone: Other DNA sequences of this sample code for an identical CDR3. The rearrangement uses TRBV27 and TRBJ1-1; TRBD1 might be the D (5 bases). Trimming shortened V by 3 bases and J by 2 bases, and 10 bases separated the two germline ends. This CDR3 has 14 amino acids. The germline V gene has CDR1 MNHEY and CDR2 SMNVEV (reference sequence). CDR3 in amino acids: CASSLTGLNTEAFF. CDR3 sequence (DNA): TGTGCCAGCAGTTTGACGGGACTTAACACTGAAGCTTTCTTT.

In the case of this clone: This sample also contains other DNA sequences that code for the same CDR3. V gene TRBV18 combines with J gene TRBJ1-3; D remains ambiguous. This CDR3 is 15 amino acids long. V shed 3 bases and J shed 0 bases, with 9 bases lying between them. The germline gives CDR1 KGHSH, CDR2 LQKENI. CDR3 sequence reads: CASSPGTGSGNTIYF. The CDR3 DNA reads TGTGCCAGCTCACCGGGAACGGGCTCTGGAAACACCATATATTTT. The full variable domain, in which reference TRBV18 and TRBJ1-3 provide the parts outside the CDR3, is NAGVMQNPRHLVRRRGQEARLRCSPMKGHSHVYWYRQLPEEGLKFMVYLQKENIIDESGMPKERFSAEFPKEGPSILRIQQVVRGDSAAYFCASSPGTGSGNTIYFGEGSWLTVV.

The V gene is TRBV19, the J gene TRBJ2-7; 9 bases map to TRBD2. J lost 5 bases, V lost 5 bases, and 16 bases had no gene match. Germline values: CDR1 LNHDA, CDR2 SQIVND (reference sequence). The CDR3 is 17 amino acids. This chain's CDR3 is CASSPIRASGTINEQYF. CDR3 nucleotides: TGTGCCAGTAGTCCCATCCGGGCTAGCGGGACAATCAACGAGCAGTACTTC.

The CDR3 region is CASTPTRADTQYF. The CDR3 bases are TGTGCCAGCACTCCAACTAGGGCAGATACGCAGTATTTT. J is TRBJ2-3 and V is TRBV28; TRBD2 might be the D (5 bases). Germline V gene data show CDR1 as MDHEN and CDR2 as SYDVKM. CDR3 length equals 13 residues. Trimming removed 7 bases from V and 4 bases from J, with 12 bases in between.

This clone appeared once. The chain uses TRBV7-9 and TRBJ2-3; D tentatively fits TRBD1 or TRBD2 (5 bases each). This CDR3 comprises 14 residues. V lost 0 bases and J lost 4, with 8 bases in between. CDR1 is SEHNR, CDR2 FQNEAQ, per germline (reference sequence). CDR3 bases: TGTGCCAGCAGCTTAGCGGGGACGGCAGATACGCAGTATTTT. Translation: CASSLAGTADTQYF.

This clone was counted once. V gene TRBV18 combines with J gene TRBJ1-2, with a tentative D call TRBD1 (6 bases). CDR1 and CDR2 (germline): KGHSH, LQKENI. This CDR3 contains 13 residues. V was trimmed by 5 bases and J by 2 bases, leaving 9 bases between them. CDR3 loop: CASSTQGNYGYTF. As DNA, the CDR3 is TGTGCCAGCTCAACACAGGGAAACTATGGCTACACCTTC. Based on the CDR3 plus reference TRBV18 and TRBJ1-2, the full variable domain is NAGVMQNPRHLVRRRGQEARLRCSPMKGHSHVYWYRQLPEEGLKFMVYLQKENIIDESGMPKERFSAEFPKEGPSILRIQQVVRGDSAAYFCASSTQGNYGYTFGSGTRLTVV.

A remark on this clone: Within the sample, other DNA sequences also encode this same CDR3. The chain is built from TRBV2 and TRBJ2-5; 7 bases match TRBD2. This CDR3 has 12 residues. J lost 5 bases, V lost 3 bases, and 0 bases had no gene match. Germline CDR1 SNHLY, CDR2 FYNNEI. This CDR3 is CASSEGGETQYF. CDR3 bases: TGTGCCAGCAGTGAGGGAGGGGAGACCCAGTACTTC.

This sequence joins TRBV20-1 and TRBJ2-5, with a tentative D call TRBD1 (5 bases). With the DNA end fitting TRBJ2-7 better, the J assignment may be wrong. Germline CDR1 is DFQATT and CDR2 is SNEGSKA (reference sequence). The length of the CDR3 is 11 residues. CDR3 sequence (DNA): TGCAGTGCTAGTACAGGAACCGAGCAGTACTTC. Protein sequence: CSASTGTEQYF.

This chain connects TRBV28 to TRBJ2-5; D not resolved. This CDR3 has 14 amino acids. Germline loops: CDR1 MDHEN, CDR2 SYDVKM. V gave up 6 bases and J gave up 3 bases, with 14 bases separating them. The CDR3 DNA reads TGTGCCAGCAGCCCTAATAGGTTTAAAGAGACCCAGTACTTC. Protein: CASSPNRFKETQYF. The entire variable domain, with the rest obtained from reference TRBV28 and TRBJ2-5, is as follows: DVKVTQSSRYLVKRTGEKVFLECVQDMDHENMFWYRQDPGLGLRLIYFSYDVKMKEKGDIPEGYSVSREKKERFSLILESASTNQTSMYLCASSPNRFKETQYFGPGTRLLVL.

The chain employs TRBV6-1 and TRBJ2-5, with 12 bases matching TRBD1. The CDR3 contains 15 residues. Per germline, CDR1 MNHNS and CDR2 SASEGT. J lost 5 bases, V lost 6 bases, and 7 bases had no gene match. CDR3 sequence (DNA): TGTGCCAGCAGGTCGGGACAGGGGGCGGGTGAGACCCAGTACTTC. Its translation: CASRSGQGAGETQYF.

The chain uses TRBV4-1 and TRBJ1-3; TRBD1 might be the D (6 bases). The CDR3 contains 16 residues. Trimming took 3 bases from V and 0 from J, leaving 12 bases between them. Germline V CDR1 and CDR2: MGHRA, YSYEKL. CDR3 sequence: CASSQGTLRSGNTIYF. CDR3 coding DNA: TGCGCCAGCAGCCAGGGGACACTCCGCTCTGGAAACACCATATATTTT.